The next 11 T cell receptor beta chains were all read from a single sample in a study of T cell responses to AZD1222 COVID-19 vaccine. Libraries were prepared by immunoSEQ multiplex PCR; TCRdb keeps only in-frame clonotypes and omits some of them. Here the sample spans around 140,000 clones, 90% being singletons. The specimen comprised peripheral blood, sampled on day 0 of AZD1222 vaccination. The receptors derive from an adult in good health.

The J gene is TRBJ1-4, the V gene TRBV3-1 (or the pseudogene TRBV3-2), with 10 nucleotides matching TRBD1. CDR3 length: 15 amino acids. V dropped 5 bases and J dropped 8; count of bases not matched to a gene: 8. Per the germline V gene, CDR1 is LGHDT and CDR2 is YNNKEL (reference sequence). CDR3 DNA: TGTGCCAGCAGCAGACAGGGGGCAATGCCCGAAAAACTGTTTTTT. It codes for CASSRQGAMPEKLFF.

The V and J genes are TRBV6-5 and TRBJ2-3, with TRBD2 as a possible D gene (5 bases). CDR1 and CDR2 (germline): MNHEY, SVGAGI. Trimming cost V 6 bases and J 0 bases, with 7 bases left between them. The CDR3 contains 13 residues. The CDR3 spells CASSTGSTDTQYF. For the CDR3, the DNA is TGTGCCAGCAGCACGGGGAGCACAGATACGCAGTATTTT.

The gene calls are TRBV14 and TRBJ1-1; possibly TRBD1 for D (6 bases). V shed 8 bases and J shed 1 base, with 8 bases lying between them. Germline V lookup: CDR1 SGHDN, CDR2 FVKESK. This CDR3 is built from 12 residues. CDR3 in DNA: TGTGCCAGCGGGACACCGAACACTGAAGCTTTCTTT. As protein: CASGTPNTEAFF.

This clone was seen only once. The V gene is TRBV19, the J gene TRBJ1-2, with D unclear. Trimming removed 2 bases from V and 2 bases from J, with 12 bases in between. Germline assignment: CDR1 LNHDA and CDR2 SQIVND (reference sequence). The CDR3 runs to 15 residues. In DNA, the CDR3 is TGTGCCAGTAGTATAAAATCCAGTAACAACTATGGCTACACCTTC. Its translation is CASSIKSSNNYGYTF.

The CDR3 region is CASSKGWVTGELFF. CDR3 DNA sequence: TGTGCCAGCAGCAAAGGGTGGGTTACCGGGGAGCTGTTTTTT. The V and J genes are TRBV21-1 and TRBJ2-2. TRBV21-1 is a pseudogene locus. This CDR3 contains 14 residues.

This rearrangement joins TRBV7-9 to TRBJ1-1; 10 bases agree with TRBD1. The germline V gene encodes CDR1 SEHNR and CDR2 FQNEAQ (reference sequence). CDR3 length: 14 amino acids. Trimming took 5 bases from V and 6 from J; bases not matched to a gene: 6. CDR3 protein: CASSVTGGIAEAFF. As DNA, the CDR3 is TGTGCCAGCAGCGTGACAGGGGGCATCGCTGAAGCTTTCTTT.

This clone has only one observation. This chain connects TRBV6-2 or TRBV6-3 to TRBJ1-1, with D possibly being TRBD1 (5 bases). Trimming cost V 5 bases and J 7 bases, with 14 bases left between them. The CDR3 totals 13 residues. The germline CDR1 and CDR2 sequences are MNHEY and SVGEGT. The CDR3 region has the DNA TGTGCCAGCAGTGCACAGGCTCCCCGTGAAGCTTTCTTT. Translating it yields CASSAQAPREAFF.

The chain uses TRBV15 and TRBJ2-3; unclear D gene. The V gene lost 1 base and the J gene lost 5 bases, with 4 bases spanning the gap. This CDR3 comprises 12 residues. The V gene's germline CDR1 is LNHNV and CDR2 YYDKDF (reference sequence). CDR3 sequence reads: CATSRVIDTQYF. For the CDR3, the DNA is TGTGCCACCAGCAGAGTGATAGATACGCAGTATTTT.

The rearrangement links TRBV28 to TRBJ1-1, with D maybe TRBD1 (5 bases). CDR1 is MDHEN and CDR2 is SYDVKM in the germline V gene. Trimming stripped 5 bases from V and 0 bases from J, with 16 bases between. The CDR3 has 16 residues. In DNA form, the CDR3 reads TGTGCCAGCAGTGACTTTACAGGTTTCATGAACACTGAAGCTTTCTTT. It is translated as CASSDFTGFMNTEAFF.

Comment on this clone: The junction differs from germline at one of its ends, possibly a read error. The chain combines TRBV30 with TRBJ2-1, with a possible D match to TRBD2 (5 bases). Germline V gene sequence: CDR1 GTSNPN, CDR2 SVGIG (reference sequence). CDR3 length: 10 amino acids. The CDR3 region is CAWSAASPLF. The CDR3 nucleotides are TGTGCCTGGAGTGCGGCTAGCCCCCTCTTC.

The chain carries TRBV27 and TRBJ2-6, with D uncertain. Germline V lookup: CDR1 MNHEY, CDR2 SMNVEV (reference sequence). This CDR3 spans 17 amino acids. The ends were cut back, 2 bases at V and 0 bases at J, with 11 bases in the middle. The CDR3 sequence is CASSLGVYSSGANVLTF. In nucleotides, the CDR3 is TGTGCCAGCAGTTTAGGAGTATACTCCTCTGGGGCCAACGTCCTGACTTTC.